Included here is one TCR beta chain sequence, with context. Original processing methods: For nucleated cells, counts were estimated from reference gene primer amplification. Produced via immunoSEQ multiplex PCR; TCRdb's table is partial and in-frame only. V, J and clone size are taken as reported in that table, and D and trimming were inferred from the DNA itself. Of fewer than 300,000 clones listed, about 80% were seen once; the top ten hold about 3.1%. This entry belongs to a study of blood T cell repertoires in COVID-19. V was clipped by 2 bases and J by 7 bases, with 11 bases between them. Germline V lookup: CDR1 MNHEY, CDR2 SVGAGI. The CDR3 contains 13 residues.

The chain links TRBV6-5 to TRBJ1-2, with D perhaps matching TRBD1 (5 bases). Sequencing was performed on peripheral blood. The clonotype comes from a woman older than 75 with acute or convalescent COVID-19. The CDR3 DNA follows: TGTGCCAGCAGTTACGTAGGGGAGGGTGGCTACACCTTC. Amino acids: CASSYVGEGGYTF.